The rows below give T cell receptor beta chains drawn from one sample of a study of identical twins. TCRdb reprocessed the 5' RACE reads with MiXCR, giving one entry per CDR3 protein. Of more than 1.5 million distinct CDR3 sequences detected, around a third appear once; the ten largest clones hold more than 0.25%. The sample consisted of cord blood. The source of these receptors is a newborn girl in good health. The CDR3 runs from the conserved cysteine through the conserved F or W. A D gene is named only where the DNA matches it firmly.

j_call v_call d_call cdr3_aa
TRBJ2-7 TRBV5-6 NA CASSLELAPYSYEQYF
TRBJ2-4 TRBV6-1 NA CASSSGTQGGNIQYF
TRBJ1-3 TRBV12-3/TRBV12-4 TRBD1 CASSLARGGNTIYF
TRBJ2-2 TRBV4-2 NA CASSQVVAGELFF
TRBJ2-3 TRBV20-1 TRBD2 CSATQGLANYDTQYF
TRBJ1-1 TRBV29-1 TRBD1 CSVGGGWTEAFF
TRBJ2-1 TRBV11-2 NA CASSPLRGLYNEQFF
TRBJ2-1 TRBV5-6 NA CASSLGMDEQFF
TRBJ1-2 TRBV7-2 NA CASSFSPSTANYGYTF
TRBJ2-3 TRBV14 NA CASSQSGGISTDTQYF
TRBJ2-7 TRBV2 TRBD1 CASRDRHYEQYF
TRBJ2-7 TRBV7-2 NA CASIKGSEGAEQYF
TRBJ2-6 TRBV2 TRBD1 CASSARTGPSSGANVLTF
TRBJ2-3 TRBV30 TRBD2 CAWSREGRTDTQYF
TRBJ2-1 TRBV12-3/TRBV12-4 NA CASSSRSNRYNEQFF
TRBJ1-4 TRBV7-9 NA CASSSGPANEKLFF
TRBJ2-3 TRBV20-1 NA CSARVRGYGDAQYF
TRBJ2-1 TRBV28 TRBD2 CASTIAGGPYEQFF
TRBJ2-5 TRBV28 NA CASSLFARGTQYF
TRBJ2-1 TRBV7-2 NA CASSSFKRSYSEQFF
TRBJ1-2 TRBV3-1 NA CASSLEWGDYGYTF
TRBJ2-1 TRBV27 TRBD2 CASSFQTSGGLYNEQFF
TRBJ2-3 TRBV5-1 TRBD2 CASSLDRLAGARRVDTQYF
TRBJ2-5 TRBV6-5 NA CASSYSGQTNVETQYF
TRBJ2-5 TRBV20-1 NA CSAGAGSQETQYF
TRBJ2-1 TRBV2 TRBD2 CASRIAGGVNNEQFF
TRBJ2-1 TRBV12-3/TRBV12-4 NA CASSFPNRVGYNGQFF
TRBJ1-1 TRBV4-1 NA CASSQERGEMNTEAFF
NA TRBV4-1 TRBD2 CASSHQPGLALYEQYF
TRBJ2-3 TRBV20-1 NA CSATLAEGGTDTQYF
TRBJ2-3 TRBV20-1 NA CSAGGSGSTDTQYF
TRBJ2-1 TRBV4-1 TRBD2 CANSQDRRQLAIYNEQFF
TRBJ2-7 TRBV7-9 TRBD2 CASNPGLAGVPYEQYF
TRBJ2-3 TRBV29-1 TRBD1 CSGQGGDTQYF
TRBJ2-1 TRBV4-1 TRBD2 CASSHGLAGMGEQFF
TRBJ2-5 TRBV5-1 TRBD1 CASSVLGTAQETQYF
TRBJ2-1 TRBV10-3 NA CAISPAAYNEQFF
TRBJ2-5 TRBV4-1 NA CASSQGPHSHQETQYF
TRBJ1-5 TRBV7-9 NA CASSLGQQPQHF
TRBJ2-7 TRBV5-6 TRBD1 CASSSDREVPYEQYF
TRBJ2-7 TRBV6-5 TRBD1 CASSYSMQTGDSYEQYF
TRBJ2-3 TRBV7-2 NA CASSPRAPPGNTQYF
TRBJ2-3 TRBV6-5 NA CASSYAPFRDYDRGSCYTQYF
TRBJ2-7 TRBV7-8 NA CASSLGGRVLNEQYF
NA TRBV10-3 NA CAITPGPYYEQYF
TRBJ2-5 TRBV28 TRBD2 CASSLPLAGQETQYF